This TCR beta chain was recovered during a study of cytomegalovirus exposure and HLA in healthy donors. The ends were cut back, 2 bases at V and 2 bases at J, with 15 bases in the middle. This CDR3 contains 16 residues. Germline assignment: CDR1 MDHEN and CDR2 SYDVKM. TCRdb keeps only in-frame clones here, not all; method: immunoSEQ multiplex PCR. Of 350,000 or so clones in the sample, more than 80% were seen once. This TCR came from a woman between 18 and 29 years old in good health and CMV-seronegative. Sequences were obtained from PBMCs. This chain connects TRBV28 to TRBJ2-5; D may be TRBD1 (6 bases). CDR3 sequence reads: CASSLPDRPLQETQYF. In DNA form, the CDR3 reads TGTGCCAGCAGTTTACCCGACAGGCCGCTACAAGAGACCCAGTACTTC.